Sequencing of this T cell receptor (beta chain) was carried out in a study of cytomegalovirus exposure and HLA in healthy donors. The junction had 2 bases not matched to a gene; V was cut back by 4 bases and J by 2 bases. The CDR3 runs 14 residues. Germline CDR1 reads SNHLY; CDR2 reads FYNNEI. Primers: 60 Vbeta forward and 13 Jbeta reverse. Some clones are missing from TCRdb's copy, which holds only in-frame ones; the method was immunoSEQ multiplex PCR. The profile shows roughly 120,000 clones, approximately 81% of them singletons. The material sequenced was PBMCs. This receptor was obtained from a man aged 18 to 30 in good health and CMV-seronegative. The chain joins TRBV2 to TRBJ2-7; 10 bases align to TRBD1. The DNA for the CDR3 is TGTGCCAGCAGTGGGGACAGGGGCCCCTACGAGCAGTACGTC. Translation: CASSGDRGPYEQYV.